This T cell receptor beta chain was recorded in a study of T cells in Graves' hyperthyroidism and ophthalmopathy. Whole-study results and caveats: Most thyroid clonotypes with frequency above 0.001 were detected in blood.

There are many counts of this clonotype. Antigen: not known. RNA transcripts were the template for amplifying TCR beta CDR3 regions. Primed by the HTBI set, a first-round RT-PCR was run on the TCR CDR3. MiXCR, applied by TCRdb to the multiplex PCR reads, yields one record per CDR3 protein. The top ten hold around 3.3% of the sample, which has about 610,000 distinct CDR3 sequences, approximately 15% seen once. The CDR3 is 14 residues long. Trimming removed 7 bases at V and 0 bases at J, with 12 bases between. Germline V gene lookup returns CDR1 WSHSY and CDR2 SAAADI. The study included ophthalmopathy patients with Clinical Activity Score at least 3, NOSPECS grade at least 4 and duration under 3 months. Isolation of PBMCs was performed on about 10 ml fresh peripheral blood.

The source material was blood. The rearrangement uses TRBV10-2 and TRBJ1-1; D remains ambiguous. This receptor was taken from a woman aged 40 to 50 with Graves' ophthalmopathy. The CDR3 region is CASIGETLNTEAFF. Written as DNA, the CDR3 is TGCGCCAGCATCGGGGAAACTCTGAACACTGAAGCTTTCTTT.